Shown below are 32 T cell receptor beta chains from a single sample sequenced in a study of tumor-infiltrating lymphocytes in localized non-small cell lung cancer. TCRdb keeps only in-frame clones here, not all; method: immunoSEQ multiplex PCR. The sample holds about 16,000 clones, around 70% seen once. The source material was lung tumor tissue. The source is a human donor with non-small cell lung cancer.

This clone was picked up one time. This sequence joins TRBV7-2 and TRBJ1-1; D unresolved. Trimming cost V 0 bases and J 0 bases, with 8 bases left between them. Germline assignment: CDR1 SGHTA and CDR2 FQGNSA. The CDR3 has 15 residues. This chain's CDR3 is CASSLALGMNTEAFF. The CDR3 DNA is TGTGCCAGCAGCTTAGCGTTGGGGATGAACACTGAAGCTTTCTTT.

The chain links TRBV15 to TRBJ2-7; D unclear. Germline values: CDR1 LNHNV, CDR2 YYDKDF (reference sequence). The CDR3 has 13 residues. Trimming shortened V by 0 bases and J by 4 bases, and 7 bases separated the two germline ends. In nucleotides, the CDR3 is TGTGCCACCAGCAGAGATCTAGGGTACGAGCAGTACTTC. This encodes CATSRDLGYEQYF. The whole variable domain, remainder taken from reference TRBV15 and TRBJ2-7, is DAMVIQNPRYQVTQFGKPVTLSCSQTLNHNVMYWYQQKSSQAPKLLFHYYDKDFNNEADTPDNFQSRRPNTSFCFLDIRSPGLGDTAMYLCATSRDLGYEQYFGPGTRLTVT.

This chain uses TRBV7-9 with TRBJ1-5; perhaps TRBD1 as D (5 bases). With 0 bases removed from V and 3 bases from J, the gap between germline ends came to 12 bases. The CDR3 totals 16 residues. The germline CDR1 and CDR2 sequences are SEHNR and FQNEAQ (reference sequence). CDR3 in DNA: TGTGCCAGCAGCTTAGCGCAAGGGGCCTACAATCAGCCCCAGCATTTT. Protein product: CASSLAQGAYNQPQHF.

This clone showed up just a few times. The chain uses TRBV25-1 and TRBJ1-6, with D unresolved. V lost 7 bases, J lost 0 bases, and 7 bases lay in between. Germline CDR1 MGHDK, CDR2 SYGVNS. The CDR3 extends over 14 amino acids. CDR3 amino acids: CASTPDSYNSPLHF. As DNA, the CDR3 is TGTGCCAGCACCCCGGACTCCTATAATTCACCCCTCCACTTT.

The chain is built from TRBV2 and TRBJ1-1, with D perhaps matching TRBD1 (6 bases). The germline V gene encodes CDR1 SNHLY and CDR2 FYNNEI. The CDR3 extends over 13 amino acids. The V end was cut by 8 bases, the J end by 5 bases, with 15 bases between. CDR3 loop: CASGWDIKTEAFF. The DNA for the CDR3 is TGTGCCAGCGGCTGGGACATTAAGACTGAAGCTTTCTTT.

This clone is medium-sized (0.01 to 0.1%). The rearrangement links TRBV4-2 to TRBJ1-4; no reliable D call. V lost 5 bases and J 2 bases, leaving 12 bases between the germline ends. The germline CDR1 and CDR2 sequences are LGHNA and YNFKEQ. The CDR3 is made up of 15 amino acids. CDR3 in amino acids: CASSSTAGTNEKLFF. In DNA, the CDR3 is TGTGCCAGCAGCAGTACGGCAGGTACTAATGAAAAACTGTTTTTT.

This clone was observed once. J is TRBJ1-1 and V is TRBV30; D may be TRBD1 (6 bases). V lost 3 bases and J lost 6, with 17 bases in between. CDR3 length equals 14 residues. CDR1 and CDR2 from the germline V gene are GTSNPN and SVGIG (reference sequence). The CDR3 DNA reads TGTGCCTGGAGGGTGACAGGCTCGCGCCCTGAAGCTTTCTTT. This gives the protein CAWRVTGSRPEAFF.

The chain is built from TRBV10-3 and TRBJ2-5, with 8 bases that match TRBD2. The CDR3 has 18 amino acids. Trimming took 3 bases from V and 3 from J; bases not matched to a gene: 15. Germline V gene sequence: CDR1 ENHRY, CDR2 SYGVKD. The CDR3 bases are TGTGCCATCAGTGACCCCCCGGGAGGGTCCTTGCGTGAAGAGACCCAGTACTTC. Protein: CAISDPPGGSLREETQYF.

This clone was detected only a few times. V gene TRBV19 combines with J gene TRBJ1-3; D is possibly TRBD1 (5 bases). V was cut by 5 bases and J by 0 bases, with 11 bases left in between. Germline-derived CDR1 and CDR2 are LNHDA and SQIVND (reference sequence). This CDR3 contains 15 residues. CDR3 in amino acids: CASSGGESSGNTIYF. The DNA of the CDR3 is TGTGCCAGTAGTGGAGGGGAAAGCTCTGGAAACACCATATATTTT.

This rearrangement joins TRBV7-2 to TRBJ1-6, with a tentative D call TRBD1 (6 bases). Per germline, CDR1 SGHTA and CDR2 FQGNSA. This CDR3 has 16 amino acids. Trimming stripped 3 bases from V and 10 bases from J, with 19 bases between. The chain's CDR3 is CASSFKTGYPWSPLHF. The CDR3 DNA follows: TGTGCCAGCAGCTTTAAGACAGGATACCCTTGGTCACCCCTCCACTTT.

The J gene is TRBJ2-2, the V gene TRBV11-2, with a weak D call TRBD1 (5 bases). The CDR3 runs to 15 residues. CDR1 is SGHAT, CDR2 FQNNGV, per germline. The V gene lost 6 bases and the J gene lost 1 base, with 12 bases spanning the gap. As DNA, the CDR3 is TGTGCCAGCAGGGCGAGAAGGGGGAACACCGGGGAGCTGTTTTTT. Amino acids: CASRARRGNTGELFF. Full variable domain (missing parts from reference TRBV11-2 and TRBJ2-2): EAGVAQSPRYKIIEKRQSVAFWCNPISGHATLYWYQQILGQGPKLLIQFQNNGVVDDSQLPKDRFSAERLKGVDSTLKIQPAKLEDSAVYLCASRARRGNTGELFFGEGSRLTVL.

The chain is built from TRBV2 and TRBJ2-3; perhaps TRBD2 as D (6 bases). The CDR3 loop spans 14 amino acids. V lost 4 bases, J lost 8 bases, and 16 bases lay in between. Germline values: CDR1 SNHLY, CDR2 FYNNEI. The CDR3 nucleotides read TGTGCCAGCAGTGTAGTCGGGAGAATCGGTACGCAGTATTTT. Amino acids: CASSVVGRIGTQYF.

This clone was seen just once. The genes are TRBV6-6 and TRBJ2-5; D ambiguous. The CDR3 loop spans 14 amino acids. Trimming cost V 0 bases and J 1 base, with 6 bases left between them. Looked up from germline, CDR1 is MNHNY and CDR2 is SVGAGI (reference sequence). The CDR3 reads CASSYSQVQETQYF. The DNA of the CDR3 is TGTGCCAGCAGTTACTCGCAGGTCCAAGAGACCCAGTACTTC.

The chain couples TRBV5-1 to TRBJ2-7, with D tentatively TRBD1 (6 bases). Between the trimmed V and J ends, which lost 0 bases and 5 bases, there was a span of 12 bases. Germline lookup yields CDR1 SGHRS and CDR2 YFSETQ. This CDR3 has 14 residues. The CDR3, as DNA: TGCGCCAGCAGCTTGGAAAAGGGGGTCAACGAGCAGTACTTC. This translates into CASSLEKGVNEQYF.

CDR3 loop: CASRTGQSSGNTIYF. CDR3 in DNA: TGTGCCAGCAGAACGGGACAGAGCTCTGGAAACACCATATATTTT. This chain joins TRBV6-6 and TRBJ1-3; the match to TRBD1 covers 7 bases. The ends lost 6 bases at V and 0 bases at J; junction bases unmatched: 5. CDR3 size: 15 residues. Germline CDR1 MNHNY, CDR2 SVGAGI (reference sequence).

The chain's CDR3 is CATSSPPGHINTEAFF. The CDR3 coding sequence is TGTGCCACCAGCTCACCCCCGGGACATATTAACACTGAAGCTTTCTTT. The gene calls are TRBV15 and TRBJ1-1; a weak D match, TRBD1 (6 bases). This CDR3 has 16 residues. Trimming removed 5 bases from V and 2 bases from J, with 18 bases in between. The V gene's germline CDR1 is LNHNV and CDR2 YYDKDF (reference sequence). The whole variable domain, remainder taken from reference TRBV15 and TRBJ1-1, is DAMVIQNPRYQVTQFGKPVTLSCSQTLNHNVMYWYQQKSSQAPKLLFHYYDKDFNNEADTPDNFQSRRPNTSFCFLDIRSPGLGDTAMYLCATSSPPGHINTEAFFGQGTRLTVV.

V gene TRBV29-1 combines with J gene TRBJ2-2; D gene unclear. Germline-derived CDR1 and CDR2 are SQVTM and ANQGSEA. The V gene lost 4 bases and the J gene lost 0 bases, with 0 bases spanning the gap. CDR3 length: 11 residues. The CDR3 spells CSVANTGELFF. DNA of the CDR3: TGCAGCGTTGCGAACACCGGGGAGCTGTTTTTT.

The chain couples TRBV2 to TRBJ2-7, with 16 positions matching TRBD2. The CDR3 contains 15 residues. The V gene's germline CDR1 is SNHLY and CDR2 FYNNEI. Unmatched junction bases numbered 0, after V lost 0 bases and J lost 7 bases. CDR3 sequence reads: CASSEAGLAGGEQYF. The DNA of the CDR3 is TGTGCCAGCAGTGAAGCGGGACTAGCGGGAGGGGAGCAGTACTTC.

The chain links TRBV6-5 to TRBJ1-2; tentative D call: TRBD1 (6 bases). The length of the CDR3 is 13 residues. Germline V gene lookup returns CDR1 MNHEY and CDR2 SVGAGI. Trimming removed 5 bases at V and 7 bases at J, with 14 bases between. CDR3 in DNA: TGTGCCAGCAGTGGGGAGGGGGTCGGTGGCTACACCTTC. It yields the protein CASSGEGVGGYTF.

V usage is TRBV6-1 and J usage is TRBJ1-1; D gene uncertain. The CDR3 is 14 amino acids. Germline CDR1 and CDR2: MNHNS and SASEGT. The V end lost 3 bases, the J end lost 5 bases, and 13 bases lay between the germline ends. The CDR3 coding sequence is TGTGCCAGCAGTGATTACCTTCAGCGGACTGAAGCTTTCTTT. The encoded protein is CASSDYLQRTEAFF.

The chain uses TRBV5-1 and TRBJ2-5; weak D call: TRBD2 (5 bases). Germline CDR1 SGHRS, CDR2 YFSETQ. The CDR3 has 13 residues. Trimming shortened V by 4 bases and J by 9 bases, and 16 bases separated the two germline ends. This chain's CDR3 is CASSIRPGDAQYF. CDR3 sequence (DNA): TGCGCCAGCAGCATTCGTCCCGGGGATGCCCAGTACTTC.

The gene calls are TRBV27 and TRBJ1-4; tentatively, D is TRBD1 (6 bases). The V gene's germline CDR1 is MNHEY and CDR2 SMNVEV (reference sequence). The CDR3 loop spans 14 amino acids. V was pared by 3 bases and J by 3 bases, with 8 bases between. CDR3 region: CASSFGGPNEKLFF. In nucleotides, the CDR3 is TGTGCCAGCAGTTTCGGGGGGCCTAATGAAAAACTGTTTTTT.

The rearrangement joins TRBV6-5 to TRBJ2-2; D is uncertain. Trimming took 2 bases from V and 5 from J, leaving 6 bases between them. Germline V gene lookup returns CDR1 MNHEY and CDR2 SVGAGI. The CDR3 sequence is 13 residues long. Here the CDR3 reads CASSYPGTGELFF. The CDR3 coding sequence is TGTGCCAGCAGTTACCCAGGAACCGGGGAGCTGTTTTTT.

The chain combines TRBV30 with TRBJ2-5, with D maybe TRBD2 (7 bases). Germline loops: CDR1 GTSNPN, CDR2 SVGIG (reference sequence). V lost 4 bases and J 5 bases, leaving 14 bases between the germline ends. CDR3 length: 13 residues. The CDR3 region is CAWNSGGAETQYF. DNA of the CDR3: TGTGCCTGGAATTCTGGGGGGGCTGAGACCCAGTACTTC.

By share, this clone counts as medium-sized (0.01 to 0.1%). The sample contains more than one DNA sequence encoding this CDR3. The chain employs TRBV11-2 and TRBJ2-7; D possibly corresponds to TRBD2 (6 bases). V was pared by 1 base and J by 7 bases, with 11 bases between. This CDR3 spans 13 amino acids. Germline V gene sequence: CDR1 SGHAT, CDR2 FQNNGV. In DNA, the CDR3 is TGTGCCAGCAGCTTAGCGGGAGTGGGGGAGCAGTACTTC. Amino acids: CASSLAGVGEQYF. Drawing the rest from reference TRBV11-2 and TRBJ2-7, the complete variable domain is EAGVAQSPRYKIIEKRQSVAFWCNPISGHATLYWYQQILGQGPKLLIQFQNNGVVDDSQLPKDRFSAERLKGVDSTLKIQPAKLEDSAVYLCASSLAGVGEQYFGPGTRLTVT.

The chain has TRBV19 and TRBJ2-3, with 7 nucleotides matching TRBD2. Germline V gives CDR1 LNHDA, CDR2 SQIVND (reference sequence). V lost 5 bases to trimming and J lost 1 base; unmatched junction nucleotides: 3. This CDR3 is 14 amino acids long. CDR3 sequence: CASSRAGGTDTQYF. The CDR3 DNA sequence: TGTGCCAGTAGTCGGGCGGGAGGCACAGATACGCAGTATTTT.

V usage is TRBV28 and J usage is TRBJ1-5; 8 nucleotides line up with TRBD1. V was pared by 5 bases and J by 5 bases, with 8 bases of the junction left unmatched. The CDR3 sequence is 15 residues long. Germline V gene sequence: CDR1 MDHEN, CDR2 SYDVKM. CDR3 in DNA: TGTGCCAGCAGTCGCAGGGGGCGCGTGTATCAGCCCCAGCATTTT. Translating it yields CASSRRGRVYQPQHF.

As concerns this clone: The limits of the CDR3 on the DNA are not certain, so only TCRdb's listed CDR3 is given. The V and J genes are TRBV5-6 and TRBJ1-6; the table assigns TRBD1, which was not confirmed against the DNA. In germline, CDR1 is SGHDT, CDR2 YYEEEE. The CDR3 is 13 amino acids in total, end residues counted. CDR3: CASSFGTGTSVHF.

The chain has TRBV27 and TRBJ1-5; 11 bases map to TRBD1. The CDR3 consists of 15 residues. Trimming took 3 bases from V and 5 from J; bases not matched to a gene: 3. Germline-derived CDR1 and CDR2 are MNHEY and SMNVEV (reference sequence). The CDR3 DNA reads TGTGCCAGCAGTTTCGAGGGACAGGGGGATCAGCCCCAGCATTTT. It yields the protein CASSFEGQGDQPQHF.

This clone was seen a single time. The J gene is TRBJ2-2, the V gene TRBV2; 10 bases match TRBD2. The V gene's germline CDR1 is SNHLY and CDR2 FYNNEI. The junction had 7 bases not matched to a gene; V was cut back by 6 bases and J by 0 bases. The CDR3 runs 17 residues. The CDR3 region has the DNA TGTGCCAGCAGCCGGACTAGCGGCGATACGAACACCGGGGAGCTGTTTTTT. Encoded protein: CASSRTSGDTNTGELFF.

The chain combines TRBV7-2 with TRBJ2-5; 13 bases match TRBD2. The junction had 5 bases not matched to a gene; V was cut back by 5 bases and J by 2 bases. The germline CDR1 and CDR2 sequences are SGHTA and FQGNSA. This CDR3 comprises 16 residues. CDR3 DNA sequence: TGTGCCAGCAGCCGACTAGCGGGGGGTAGGCAAGAGACCCAGTACTTC. Amino acid sequence: CASSRLAGGRQETQYF.

The chain employs TRBV29-1 and TRBJ1-1; 10 positions agree with TRBD1. Trimming took 5 bases from V and 10 from J; bases not matched to a gene: 13. Germline lookup yields CDR1 SQVTM and CDR2 ANQGSEA. The CDR3 totals 14 residues. Here the CDR3 DNA reads TGCAGCGTTAACGCCGGACAGGGGGAATCAACAGCTTTCTTT. Translation gives CSVNAGQGESTAFF.